A selection of T cell receptor beta chains follows, all from one sample in a study of T cell responses to AZD1222 COVID-19 vaccine. Sequencing was performed with immunoSEQ multiplex PCR; in TCRdb, only in-frame clones are kept and a portion is missing. The table has fewer than 85,000 clones, around nine tenths seen once. The sequences come from peripheral blood, collected 28 days after the second AZD1222 dose. The source is an adult who received the AZD1222 COVID-19 vaccine. Each CDR3 is given without its conserved first and last residue. Fields, in order: CDR3 protein, clone size, J gene, D gene, V gene. D genes are given only for firm matches. Expanded clones are given a class, and other clones once, few, many or no size at all.

CDR3 protein: ASSPLWGKSYNSPLH
clone size: NA
J gene: TRBJ1-6
D gene: NA
V gene: TRBV19

CDR3 protein: ASSLAGHRDQPQH
clone size: once
J gene: TRBJ1-5
D gene: NA
V gene: TRBV7-2

CDR3 protein: ASSELRGVGTEAF
clone size: NA
J gene: TRBJ1-1
D gene: NA
V gene: TRBV2

CDR3 protein: ASGGTALGFYGYT
clone size: NA
J gene: TRBJ1-2
D gene: NA
V gene: TRBV9

CDR3 protein: ASSIAGTGGSGELF
clone size: NA
J gene: TRBJ2-2
D gene: NA
V gene: TRBV7-9

CDR3 protein: ASSFNGQGAYGYT
clone size: NA
J gene: TRBJ1-2
D gene: TRBD1
V gene: TRBV5-5

CDR3 protein: ASSLRGAEQY
clone size: NA
J gene: TRBJ2-7
D gene: NA
V gene: TRBV28

CDR3 protein: ASSLRRPGELF
clone size: NA
J gene: TRBJ2-2
D gene: NA
V gene: TRBV6-2/TRBV6-3

CDR3 protein: ASSLGQGYSPLH
clone size: NA
J gene: TRBJ1-6
D gene: TRBD1
V gene: TRBV7-2

CDR3 protein: ASSFGGLASPLH
clone size: NA
J gene: TRBJ1-6
D gene: NA
V gene: TRBV7-9

CDR3 protein: ASSAHRANTEAF
clone size: NA
J gene: TRBJ1-1
D gene: NA
V gene: TRBV28

CDR3 protein: ASKPQGANYGYT
clone size: NA
J gene: TRBJ1-2
D gene: TRBD1
V gene: TRBV10-2

CDR3 protein: ASSAPGQARNSPLH
clone size: NA
J gene: TRBJ1-6
D gene: TRBD1
V gene: TRBV27

CDR3 protein: ASSKDWIQETQY
clone size: NA
J gene: TRBJ2-5
D gene: NA
V gene: TRBV11-2

CDR3 protein: ASSHGLAGAQETQY
clone size: once
J gene: TRBJ2-5
D gene: TRBD2
V gene: TRBV7-7

CDR3 protein: AIRPTGDNTEAF
clone size: NA
J gene: TRBJ1-1
D gene: TRBD1
V gene: TRBV10-3

CDR3 protein: ATARQWGVTEAF
clone size: NA
J gene: TRBJ1-1
D gene: NA
V gene: TRBV6-5

CDR3 protein: ASSMQSGRNNEKLF
clone size: NA
J gene: TRBJ1-4
D gene: NA
V gene: TRBV19

CDR3 protein: ASRGTVNTEAF
clone size: few
J gene: TRBJ1-1
D gene: TRBD1
V gene: TRBV12-3/TRBV12-4

CDR3 protein: ASSWGAASYEQY
clone size: NA
J gene: TRBJ2-7
D gene: NA
V gene: TRBV5-1

CDR3 protein: ASSSAGNYGYT
clone size: NA
J gene: TRBJ1-2
D gene: NA
V gene: TRBV12-3/TRBV12-4

CDR3 protein: ASKTAGLEAF
clone size: NA
J gene: TRBJ1-1
D gene: NA
V gene: TRBV28

CDR3 protein: AWNLGLYEQY
clone size: once
J gene: TRBJ2-7
D gene: NA
V gene: TRBV30

CDR3 protein: ASSRPGPSPLGGNEQF
clone size: NA
J gene: TRBJ2-1
D gene: NA
V gene: TRBV7-9

CDR3 protein: ASHPMGRGSNYGYT
clone size: few
J gene: TRBJ1-2
D gene: NA
V gene: TRBV19

CDR3 protein: ASSSGTGSTGELF
clone size: NA
J gene: TRBJ2-2
D gene: TRBD1
V gene: TRBV5-6

CDR3 protein: ASSGGGGNQPQH
clone size: NA
J gene: TRBJ1-5
D gene: NA
V gene: TRBV7-9

CDR3 protein: ASSGVQGGSNTEAF
clone size: NA
J gene: TRBJ1-1
D gene: NA
V gene: TRBV5-1

CDR3 protein: ASSQETGEAGNTIY
clone size: few
J gene: TRBJ1-3
D gene: TRBD1
V gene: TRBV3-1/TRBV3-2

CDR3 protein: ASSKSGGALNEQF
clone size: NA
J gene: TRBJ2-1
D gene: NA
V gene: TRBV7-2

CDR3 protein: ASTAGGSSGELF
clone size: NA
J gene: TRBJ2-2
D gene: TRBD2
V gene: TRBV19

CDR3 protein: ASSYGGGNQPQH
clone size: few
J gene: TRBJ1-5
D gene: NA
V gene: TRBV7-9

CDR3 protein: ASSPTNTGLRSSYNEQF
clone size: once
J gene: TRBJ2-1
D gene: NA
V gene: TRBV19

CDR3 protein: ASSRAHPPTESPLH
clone size: NA
J gene: TRBJ1-6
D gene: NA
V gene: TRBV4-1

CDR3 protein: ASRVRGNSPLH
clone size: NA
J gene: TRBJ1-6
D gene: NA
V gene: TRBV2

CDR3 protein: ATSGQDYSPLH
clone size: NA
J gene: TRBJ1-6
D gene: TRBD1
V gene: TRBV15

CDR3 protein: ASSLVESGYT
clone size: NA
J gene: TRBJ1-2
D gene: NA
V gene: TRBV7-2

CDR3 protein: ASSPLLAGGQDTQY
clone size: NA
J gene: TRBJ2-3
D gene: TRBD2
V gene: TRBV28

CDR3 protein: ASSTASSADTQY
clone size: NA
J gene: TRBJ2-3
D gene: NA
V gene: TRBV7-8

CDR3 protein: ASSLAWGDTQSRYEQY
clone size: NA
J gene: TRBJ2-7
D gene: NA
V gene: TRBV7-8

CDR3 protein: ASSYYQGTGELF
clone size: few
J gene: TRBJ2-2
D gene: NA
V gene: TRBV6-2/TRBV6-3

CDR3 protein: ASSLSTGANVLT
clone size: NA
J gene: TRBJ2-6
D gene: NA
V gene: TRBV27

CDR3 protein: ASSRLAGFYNEQF
clone size: NA
J gene: TRBJ2-1
D gene: TRBD2
V gene: TRBV5-5

CDR3 protein: ASSQEPRSYEQY
clone size: once
J gene: TRBJ2-7
D gene: NA
V gene: TRBV4-3

CDR3 protein: ASSDSGTVNIQY
clone size: NA
J gene: TRBJ2-4
D gene: NA
V gene: TRBV6-5

CDR3 protein: ASSPASGGAPDTQY
clone size: NA
J gene: TRBJ2-3
D gene: TRBD2
V gene: TRBV7-2

CDR3 protein: ASSTSGLLNNEQF
clone size: NA
J gene: TRBJ2-1
D gene: NA
V gene: TRBV2

CDR3 protein: ASSQGGRWNTEAF
clone size: few
J gene: TRBJ1-1
D gene: NA
V gene: TRBV4-1

CDR3 protein: ASSLEGTDTQY
clone size: NA
J gene: TRBJ2-3
D gene: NA
V gene: TRBV5-8

CDR3 protein: ASSLSTGGGYT
clone size: once
J gene: TRBJ1-2
D gene: TRBD1
V gene: TRBV12-3/TRBV12-4

CDR3 protein: ASSRDRDGELF
clone size: NA
J gene: TRBJ2-2
D gene: TRBD1
V gene: TRBV5-4

CDR3 protein: ASSQGGDYYGYT
clone size: NA
J gene: TRBJ1-2
D gene: NA
V gene: TRBV4-1

CDR3 protein: ASSSQGDQETQY
clone size: NA
J gene: TRBJ2-5
D gene: TRBD1
V gene: TRBV2